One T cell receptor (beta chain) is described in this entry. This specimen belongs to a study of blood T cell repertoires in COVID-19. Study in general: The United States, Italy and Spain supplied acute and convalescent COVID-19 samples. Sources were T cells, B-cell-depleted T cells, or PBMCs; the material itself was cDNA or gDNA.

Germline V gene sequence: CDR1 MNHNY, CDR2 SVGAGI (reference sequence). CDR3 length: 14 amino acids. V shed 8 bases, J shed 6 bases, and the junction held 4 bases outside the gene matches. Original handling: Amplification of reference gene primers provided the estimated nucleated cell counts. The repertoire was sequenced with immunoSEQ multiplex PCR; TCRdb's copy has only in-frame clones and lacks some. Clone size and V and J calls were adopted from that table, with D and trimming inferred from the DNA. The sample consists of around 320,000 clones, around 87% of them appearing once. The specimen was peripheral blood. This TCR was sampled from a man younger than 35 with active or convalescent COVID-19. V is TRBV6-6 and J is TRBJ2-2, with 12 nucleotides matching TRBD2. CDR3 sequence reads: CASRLAGDAGELFF. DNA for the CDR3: TGTGCCAGCCGACTAGCGGGAGATGCCGGGGAGCTGTTTTTT.